The source of this T cell receptor (beta chain) is a study of beta chain features in type 1 diabetes. About the research overall: The examined sorted cells totaled about 98 million across samples. General study findings and limits: A possible short-template PCR bias applies equally to patients and controls. Type 1 diabetes patients showed a moderate but significant shortening of TCRB CDR3s in all four CD4+ subsets. The study found that naive, central memory and Treg TCRB repertoires appeared more similar in patients than in healthy donors.

On this clone itself: What it binds is unknown.

cDNA synthesis used the whole RNA isolate, giving expressed TCRB sequences. Libraries were prepared by immunoSEQ multiplex PCR; TCRdb keeps only in-frame clonotypes and omits some of them. The table records under 400,000 clones, roughly an eighth of them present only once. The germline V and J ends were trimmed by 7 bases and 2 bases, with 11 bases remaining between them. This CDR3 region has 13 residues. The germline V gene encodes CDR1 LGHNT and CDR2 FRNRAP. The chain employs TRBV12-5 and TRBJ2-5; D is possibly TRBD1 (6 bases). This receptor was identified in a woman in her late teens or twenties with type 1 diabetes. Input material: naive CD4+ T cells from blood. DNA of the CDR3: TGTGCTAGTGCCCCGGACAGTCAAGAGACCCAGTACTTC. Protein sequence: CASAPDSQETQYF.